The clone carrying this T cell receptor (beta chain) turned up a few times. The sample originates from a study of cytomegalovirus exposure and HLA in healthy donors. 13 Jbeta primers and 60 Vbeta primers were used for the PCR. Only in-frame clones appear in the TCRdb table, and some are missing; sequencing was by immunoSEQ multiplex PCR. The table shows 100,000 or so clones, with 80% occurring only once. CDR1 and CDR2 from the germline V gene are ENHRY and SYGVKD. The CDR3 has 13 amino acids. Between the trimmed V and J ends, which lost 2 bases and 8 bases, there was a span of 7 bases. The receptor comes from a young man in good health and CMV-seronegative. The genes are TRBV10-3 and TRBJ1-6, with unresolved D. The specimen sequenced was PBMCs. CDR3 region: CAISESGDSPLHF. The CDR3 DNA is TGTGCCATCAGTGAGAGTGGAGATTCACCCCTCCACTTT.